This record covers a single T cell receptor beta chain. The sample comes from a study of blood T cell repertoires in COVID-19. Study in general: Samples came from the United States, Italy and Spain, spanning acute and convalescent COVID-19.

Trimming cost V 6 bases and J 6 bases; bases outside gene matches: 9. Germline loops: CDR1 MNHEY, CDR2 SVGEGT. The CDR3 is 15 amino acids. This table comes from immunoSEQ multiplex PCR, and its TCRdb copy is limited to in-frame clones, with some not included. Seen here are about 380,000 clones, 70% to 90% observed once, and the top ten hold approximately 1.2%. Allocation to cohorts depended on clinical history reported by the participants. This clonotype was sampled from a woman aged 18 to 35 who had recovered from COVID-19. Source material: PBMCs or T cells enriched from blood (not recorded which). The chain carries TRBV6-2 or TRBV6-3 and TRBJ2-1; 9 nucleotides match TRBD1. The CDR3 region has the DNA TGTGCCAGCAGCCCCCCGGGACAGGGTTCCAATGAGCAGTTCTTC. It translates to CASSPPGQGSNEQFF.